The rows below give T cell receptor beta chains drawn from one sample of a study of blood T cell repertoires in COVID-19. Measured with immunoSEQ multiplex PCR; TCRdb has only the in-frame clones, and not every one. The table lists over 90,000 clones, 70% to 80% of them singletons, with approximately 9.8% in the top ten. Specimen: peripheral blood. The receptors come from a man in his sixties with active or convalescent COVID-19. Each CDR3 is given with its conserved first and last residue. The order of the fields is D gene, J gene, V gene, clone size, CDR3 DNA, CDR3 protein. The D gene is left open where the match is weak. Clone size appears in some rows only: once, few, many, or a class for an expanded clone.

D gene: NA
J gene: TRBJ2-5
V gene: TRBV11-3
clone size: NA
CDR3 DNA: TGTGCCAGCAGCGCCCACTCCTCCAGGGGCGGTAGGACCCAGTACTTC
CDR3 protein: CASSAHSSRGGRTQYF

D gene: NA
J gene: TRBJ2-3
V gene: TRBV3-1/TRBV3-2
clone size: NA
CDR3 DNA: TGTGCCAGCAGCCAAGTTCGAGATACGCAGTATTTT
CDR3 protein: CASSQVRDTQYF

D gene: NA
J gene: TRBJ1-1
V gene: TRBV7-9
clone size: once
CDR3 DNA: TGTGCCAGCAGCTTAGAAGGGGCCACTGAAGCTTTCTTT
CDR3 protein: CASSLEGATEAFF

D gene: NA
J gene: TRBJ1-2
V gene: TRBV28
clone size: NA
CDR3 DNA: TGTGCCAGCAGTTACCTGGGGTCAGGGGAAGGTTACACCTTC
CDR3 protein: CASSYLGSGEGYTF

D gene: NA
J gene: TRBJ2-5
V gene: TRBV19
clone size: medium-sized
CDR3 DNA: TGTGCCAGTAGTATAAGTCGACAGGCCGCCCAAGAGACCCAGTACTTC
CDR3 protein: CASSISRQAAQETQYF

D gene: TRBD1
J gene: TRBJ2-7
V gene: TRBV18
clone size: NA
CDR3 DNA: TGTGCCAGCTCACCAGTCAGGACAGGAGAGCAGTACTTC
CDR3 protein: CASSPVRTGEQYF

D gene: TRBD2
J gene: TRBJ2-3
V gene: TRBV7-2
clone size: few
CDR3 DNA: TGTGCCAGCAGCTTAGCCCTCTCGACTAGCGGATACACAGATACGCAGTATTTT
CDR3 protein: CASSLALSTSGYTDTQYF

D gene: TRBD1
J gene: TRBJ1-4
V gene: TRBV27
clone size: NA
CDR3 DNA: TGTGCCAGCTCCAGGGGATCAGGGGGCGGTGAAAAACTGTTTTTT
CDR3 protein: CASSRGSGGGEKLFF

D gene: NA
J gene: TRBJ2-7
V gene: TRBV28
clone size: NA
CDR3 DNA: TGTGCTCTGGGGGGTCTACACGAGCAGTACTTC
CDR3 protein: CALGGLHEQYF

D gene: NA
J gene: TRBJ1-5
V gene: TRBV2
clone size: NA
CDR3 DNA: TGTGCCAGCGGGGGACTCTTTAATCAGCCCCAGCATTTT
CDR3 protein: CASGGLFNQPQHF

D gene: TRBD2
J gene: TRBJ2-3
V gene: TRBV6-6
clone size: NA
CDR3 DNA: TGTGCCAGCAGTACCACTAGCGCTGGCGCAGATACGCAGTATTTT
CDR3 protein: CASSTTSAGADTQYF

D gene: NA
J gene: TRBJ2-6
V gene: TRBV5-1
clone size: NA
CDR3 DNA: TGCGCCAGCAGCATAGATAGCTCTGGGGCCAACGTCCTGACTTTC
CDR3 protein: CASSIDSSGANVLTF

D gene: NA
J gene: TRBJ2-7
V gene: TRBV20-1
clone size: NA
CDR3 DNA: TGCAGTGCTAGAGGGCCGCTCGAGCAGTACTTC
CDR3 protein: CSARGPLEQYF

D gene: TRBD2
J gene: TRBJ2-1
V gene: TRBV20-1
clone size: once
CDR3 DNA: TGCAGTGCTAGTGGGCGACTAGCGGGAGTTAGCTCCTACAATGAGCAGTTCTTC
CDR3 protein: CSASGRLAGVSSYNEQFF

D gene: TRBD1
J gene: TRBJ2-6
V gene: TRBV11-3
clone size: NA
CDR3 DNA: TGTGCCAGCAGCCCCGGACAGGGGGCTGGGGCCAACGTCCTGACTTTC
CDR3 protein: CASSPGQGAGANVLTF

D gene: TRBD2
J gene: TRBJ2-1
V gene: TRBV13
clone size: NA
CDR3 DNA: TGTGCCAGCAGCTTTTCGAGGGAGGGCCGGAATGAGCAGTTCTTC
CDR3 protein: CASSFSREGRNEQFF

D gene: TRBD1
J gene: TRBJ2-7
V gene: TRBV11-2
clone size: NA
CDR3 DNA: TGTGCCAGCAGCTCGAATACAGGGGGTATAAACGAGCAGTACTTC
CDR3 protein: CASSSNTGGINEQYF

D gene: NA
J gene: TRBJ1-6
V gene: TRBV28
clone size: few
CDR3 DNA: TGTGCCAGCAGTTTAGCGGGAACTTTGGATTCACCCCTCCACTTT
CDR3 protein: CASSLAGTLDSPLHF

D gene: TRBD1
J gene: TRBJ2-1
V gene: TRBV6-5
clone size: NA
CDR3 DNA: TGTGCCAGCAGTCCAAAAGGCAGGGGGCTCGGTGAGCAGTTCTTC
CDR3 protein: CASSPKGRGLGEQFF

D gene: NA
J gene: TRBJ1-2
V gene: TRBV4-3
clone size: NA
CDR3 DNA: TGCGCCAGCAGCCAAGATTCCCCCCCGTATGGCTACACCTTC
CDR3 protein: CASSQDSPPYGYTF

D gene: TRBD2
J gene: TRBJ2-5
V gene: TRBV7-9
clone size: few
CDR3 DNA: TGTGCCAGCAGACGTACGTCTAGCGGGAGGAGAGAGACCCAGTACTTC
CDR3 protein: CASRRTSSGRRETQYF

D gene: NA
J gene: TRBJ1-2
V gene: TRBV24-1
clone size: NA
CDR3 DNA: TGTGCCACCAGTGATTTGCGGTCGGGTAACTATGGCTACACCTTC
CDR3 protein: CATSDLRSGNYGYTF

D gene: TRBD1
J gene: TRBJ1-2
V gene: TRBV28
clone size: few
CDR3 DNA: TGTGCCAGCAGTCGGACAGGGGGCCGAAGATCCGCTGGCTACACCTTC
CDR3 protein: CASSRTGGRRSAGYTF